This T cell receptor (beta chain) was captured by sequencing in a study of memory CD4+ T cells and cytomegalovirus serostatus. As for the study in general: Donors were healthy Belgian adults, under 10 CMV seropositive and roughly 25 seronegative. General study points: Of approximately 150 reported CMV TCRbeta sequences, about 70 were found in memory CD4+ repertoires.

Sequenced by immunoSEQ multiplex PCR; TCRdb stores in-frame clones only, minus some. The sample lists approximately 61,000 clones, 80% occurring once. For this clone: The target antigen is unknown.

This CDR3 spans 11 amino acids. The ends were cut back, 6 bases at V and 3 bases at J, with 8 bases in the middle. CDR1 and CDR2 (germline): SQVTM, ANQGSEA. The sort gate was single viable CD3+CD4+CD8-CD45RO+ cells for memory CD4+ T cells. This TCR was recovered from an adult in good health and CMV-seronegative. Some clones in this sample may be carry-over from other donors' samples. The sequenced sample consisted of memory CD4+ T cells from blood. The rearrangement joins TRBV29-1 to TRBJ1-1, with D unclear. The CDR3: CSVKLDTEAFF. DNA of the CDR3: TGCAGCGTCAAGCTCGACACTGAAGCTTTCTTT.